This T cell receptor beta chain was captured by sequencing in a study of OX40 agonist ivuxolimab in advanced cancers. Using immunoSEQ multiplex PCR, the repertoire was profiled, and TCRdb retains in-frame clones only, with some absent. The sample gives 53,000 or so clones, around 87% of which show up once; more than 0.35% is in the top ten. The CDR3 covers 17 residues. The germline CDR1 and CDR2 sequences are LNHNV and YYDKDF (reference sequence). V was clipped by 0 bases and J by 3 bases, with 18 bases between them. The rearrangement uses TRBV15 and TRBJ2-7; TRBD2 is a possible D gene (7 bases). The receptor was isolated from an adult with an advanced solid tumor such as melanoma, head and neck, liver or kidney cancer. Sequenced material: CD4+ or CD8+ T cells sorted from blood, taken in a trial of the OX40 agonist ivuxolimab. The CDR3 protein is CATSREGGLPSNYEQYF. The CDR3 DNA reads TGTGCCACCAGCAGAGAAGGGGGACTACCCAGTAACTACGAGCAGTACTTC.